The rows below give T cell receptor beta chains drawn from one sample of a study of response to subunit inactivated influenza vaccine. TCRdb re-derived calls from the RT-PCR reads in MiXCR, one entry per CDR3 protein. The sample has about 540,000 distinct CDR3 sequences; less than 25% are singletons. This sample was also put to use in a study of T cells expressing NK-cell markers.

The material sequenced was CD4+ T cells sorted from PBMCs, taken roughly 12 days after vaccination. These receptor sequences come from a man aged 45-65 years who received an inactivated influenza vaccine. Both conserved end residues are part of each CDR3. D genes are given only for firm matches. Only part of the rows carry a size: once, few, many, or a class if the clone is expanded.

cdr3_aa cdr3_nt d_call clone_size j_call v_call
CASSYGLLAGAYEQYF TGTGCCAGCAGTTACGGTTTACTAGCGGGGGCCTACGAGCAGTACTTC TRBD2 - TRBJ2-7 TRBV6-2/TRBV6-3
CASSLARQGVGYTF TGTGCCAGCAGTTTAGCGCGACAGGGAGTTGGCTACACCTTC TRBD1 - TRBJ1-2 TRBV12-3/TRBV12-4
CARMTSGRAFGGELFF TGTGCCAGGATGACTAGCGGGAGGGCCTTTGGCGGGGAGCTGTTTTTT TRBD2 - TRBJ2-2 TRBV2
CASSLGMTATGELFF TGTGCCAGCAGCTTGGGGATGACAGCAACCGGGGAGCTGTTTTTT - few TRBJ2-2 TRBV5-6
CASSEALRTGELFF TGTGCCAGCAGTGAAGCGCTTAGAACCGGGGAGCTGTTTTTT - few TRBJ2-2 TRBV2
CASSLGKGSRQPQHF TGTGCCAGCAGCTTAGGTAAAGGTTCAAGACAGCCCCAGCATTTT - - TRBJ1-5 TRBV7-6
CASVAGGPSYNEQFF TGTGCCAGTGTAGCGGGGGGGCCTTCCTACAATGAGCAGTTCTTC TRBD2 few TRBJ2-1 TRBV7-2
CASSYRTSGGPEGETQYF TGTGCCAGCAGTTATCGTACTAGCGGGGGTCCCGAGGGGGAGACCCAGTACTTC TRBD2 - TRBJ2-5 TRBV6-5
CASSQERGGPDTQYF TGTGCCAGCAGCCAAGAGCGGGGGGGCCCAGATACGCAGTATTTT TRBD2 - TRBJ2-3 TRBV4-2
CASSLVGQATNYGYTF TGTGCCAGCAGCTTAGTGGGCCAGGCGACTAACTATGGCTACACCTTC - few TRBJ1-2 TRBV7-9
CSVAGSSSTDTQYF TGCAGCGTTGCAGGTTCCTCTAGCACAGATACGCAGTATTTT - few TRBJ2-3 TRBV29-1
CSAFPQRAEQYF TGCAGTGCGTTTCCCCAACGCGCCGAGCAGTACTTC - - TRBJ2-7 TRBV20-1
CASSLVNYGYTF TGTGCCAGCAGCTTAGTCAACTATGGCTACACCTTC - few TRBJ1-2 TRBV11-2
CASSQGTGNLEKLFF TGTGCCAGCAGCCAAGGGACAGGGAATCTTGAAAAACTGTTTTTT TRBD1 - TRBJ1-4 TRBV4-2
CAIQSGGRGNYNEQFF TGTGCCATCCAATCAGGCGGGAGAGGAAACTACAATGAGCAGTTCTTC TRBD2 few TRBJ2-1 TRBV10-3
CSAITLRETQYF TGCAGTGCGATTACCCTACGAGAGACCCAGTACTTC - - TRBJ2-5 TRBV20-1
CASSQGPPGGRGNQPQHF TGTGCCAGCAGCCAAGGGCCTCCAGGGGGAAGGGGCAATCAGCCCCAGCATTTT TRBD1 few TRBJ1-5 TRBV3-1
CASSSQGVRNSPLHF TGCGCCAGCAGCTCACAGGGAGTCCGAAATTCACCCCTCCACTTT - - TRBJ1-6 TRBV5-1
CASSPAGVRYGYTF TGTGCCAGCAGTCCCGCGGGGGTGAGATATGGCTACACCTTC - - TRBJ1-2 TRBV6-1
CASSFGAGQGTYEQYF TGTGCCAGCAGTTTTGGGGCGGGACAGGGGACCTACGAGCAGTACTTC TRBD1 few TRBJ2-7 TRBV27
CSVASLAYTDTQYF TGCAGCGTTGCGAGTCTAGCGTACACAGATACGCAGTATTTT - few TRBJ2-3 TRBV29-1
CSARLINEQFF TGCAGTGCTAGACTTATCAATGAGCAGTTCTTC - few TRBJ2-1 TRBV20-1
CASSLLSGYSYNEQFF TGCGCCAGCAGCTTACTGAGCGGTTACTCCTACAATGAGCAGTTCTTC - - TRBJ2-1 TRBV5-1
CSASQGGVTYEQYF TGCAGTGCTAGCCAGGGTGGGGTTACCTACGAGCAGTACTTC - - TRBJ2-7 TRBV20-1
CSAPAQGAYEQYF TGCAGTGCCCCTGCACAGGGGGCCTACGAGCAGTACTTC TRBD1 once TRBJ2-7 TRBV20-1
CASSNIGTDYGYTF TGTGCCAGCAGCAATATCGGGACTGACTATGGCTACACCTTC - few TRBJ1-2 TRBV7-9
CASSPRQGKQFF TGTGCCAGCAGCCCACGACAGGGAAAGCAGTTCTTC TRBD1 - TRBJ2-1 TRBV7-2
CASRNPSTDTQYF TGCGCCAGCAGAAACCCTAGCACAGATACGCAGTATTTT - - TRBJ2-3 TRBV5-1
CASSLGGQGGEKLFF TGTGCCAGCAGTTTAGGGGGACAGGGAGGTGAAAAACTGTTTTTT TRBD1 - TRBJ1-4 TRBV28
CASSDSATAWRGYTF TGTGCCAGCAGTGACTCAGCCACAGCGTGGCGTGGCTACACCTTC - - TRBJ1-2 TRBV27
CASSRSSAAYEQYF TGTGCCAGCAGCCGTAGTTCAGCCGCCTACGAGCAGTACTTC - few TRBJ2-7 TRBV11-2
CASSQRRDGGYTF TGTGCCAGCAGCCAACGCAGGGACGGTGGCTACACCTTC - - TRBJ1-2 TRBV3-1
CASEPGQGMNTEAFF TGTGCCAGTGAACCGGGACAGGGAATGAACACTGAAGCTTTCTTT TRBD1 - TRBJ1-1 TRBV6-2/TRBV6-3
CASSPRRRTVGAQETQYF TGTGCCAGCAGCCCCCGACGTCGGACCGTAGGAGCCCAAGAGACCCAGTACTTC - - TRBJ2-5 TRBV6-2/TRBV6-3
CASSVQGSKDEKLFF TGTGCCAGCAGCGTACAGGGGTCTAAGGATGAAAAACTGTTTTTT TRBD1 few TRBJ1-4 TRBV2
CASSWSSGGVTQETQYF TGCGCCAGCAGCTGGTCTAGCGGGGGGGTTACTCAAGAGACCCAGTACTTC TRBD2 few TRBJ2-5 TRBV5-1
CSAQSGQGNPSGANVLTF TGCAGTGCGCAATCGGGACAGGGAAACCCATCTGGGGCCAACGTCCTGACTTTC TRBD1 few TRBJ2-6 TRBV20-1
CASGYGTSKHEQYF TGTGCCAGCGGATATGGGACTAGCAAGCACGAGCAGTACTTC TRBD2 few TRBJ2-7 TRBV6-4
CSARDVERGPYNEQFF TGCAGTGCTAGAGATGTCGAGCGGGGGCCCTACAATGAGCAGTTCTTC TRBD2 - TRBJ2-1 TRBV20-1
CSARDSGGGQYF TGCAGTGCTAGAGATTCCGGCGGAGGGCAGTACTTC - few TRBJ2-7 TRBV20-1
CASARELFF TGTGCCAGCGCCCGGGAGCTGTTTTTT - - TRBJ2-2 TRBV6-4
CASSLSGRGDTQYF TGCGCCAGCAGCCTTAGCGGGAGAGGAGATACGCAGTATTTT TRBD2 - TRBJ2-3 TRBV5-1
CASSQGLAGYYEQYF TGCGCCAGCAGCCAAGGACTAGCGGGATACTACGAGCAGTACTTC TRBD2 - TRBJ2-7 TRBV4-3
CASSSGYNSPLHF TGTGCCAGCAGCTCAGGGTATAATTCACCCCTCCACTTT - many TRBJ1-6 TRBV7-2
CASSPSTGEQYF TGTGCCAGCAGCCCATCGACTGGCGAGCAGTACTTC - few TRBJ2-7 TRBV6-5
CASSQDGNTYEQYF TGCGCCAGCAGCCAAGATGGCAACACCTACGAGCAGTACTTC - - TRBJ2-7 TRBV4-3
CASSLQPASQDGYTF TGCGCCAGCAGCTTGCAACCGGCCTCCCAGGATGGCTACACCTTC - - TRBJ1-2 TRBV5-1
CASSEDSETQYF TGTGCCAGCAGTGAAGATTCGGAGACCCAGTACTTC - - TRBJ2-5 TRBV6-1
CASSLVLGLAGFTRETQYF TGTGCCAGCAGCTTAGTTTTGGGACTAGCGGGTTTCACGAGAGAGACCCAGTACTTC TRBD2 few TRBJ2-5 TRBV7-8
CASSRLDGIETQYF TGTGCCAGCAGCCGATTGGACGGGATAGAGACCCAGTACTTC - - TRBJ2-5 TRBV5-5
CASSQDGAISETQYF TGTGCCAGCAGCCAAGATGGGGCCATTTCAGAGACCCAGTACTTC - - TRBJ2-5 TRBV4-2
CASSFAREQYF TGTGCCAGCAGTTTTGCCAGGGAGCAGTACTTC - many TRBJ2-7 TRBV12-3/TRBV12-4
CASSPTGSRGPASGANVLTF TGTGCCAGCAGCCCCACTGGGAGCAGGGGTCCAGCGTCTGGGGCCAACGTCCTGACTTTC - - TRBJ2-6 TRBV4-2
CASSSRVRPGAYSYNEQFF TGTGCCAGCAGTTCCCGGGTCAGACCAGGGGCCTACTCCTACAATGAGCAGTTCTTC - once TRBJ2-1 TRBV6-5
CSALGSRRLYEQYF TGCAGTGCCCTCGGGTCTAGGAGATTATACGAGCAGTACTTC - few TRBJ2-7 TRBV20-1
CASSPWTGAETQYF TGTGCCAGCAGCCCATGGACAGGGGCAGAGACCCAGTACTTC TRBD1 few TRBJ2-5 TRBV5-6
CASSQAGFYEQYF TGTGCCAGCAGCCAAGCGGGATTTTACGAGCAGTACTTC - - TRBJ2-7 TRBV3-1
CASSLDRRGRGEQYF TGCGCCAGCAGCTTGGATCGCAGGGGGCGAGGAGAGCAGTACTTC TRBD1 many TRBJ2-7 TRBV5-1
CASVPSVAGNTIYF TGTGCCAGCGTCCCTTCGGTAGCGGGAAACACCATATATTTT - few TRBJ1-3 TRBV12-3/TRBV12-4
CAISGGNRYLGQETQYF TGTGCCATCAGTGGAGGAAACCGATATCTCGGCCAAGAGACCCAGTACTTC - - TRBJ2-5 TRBV10-3